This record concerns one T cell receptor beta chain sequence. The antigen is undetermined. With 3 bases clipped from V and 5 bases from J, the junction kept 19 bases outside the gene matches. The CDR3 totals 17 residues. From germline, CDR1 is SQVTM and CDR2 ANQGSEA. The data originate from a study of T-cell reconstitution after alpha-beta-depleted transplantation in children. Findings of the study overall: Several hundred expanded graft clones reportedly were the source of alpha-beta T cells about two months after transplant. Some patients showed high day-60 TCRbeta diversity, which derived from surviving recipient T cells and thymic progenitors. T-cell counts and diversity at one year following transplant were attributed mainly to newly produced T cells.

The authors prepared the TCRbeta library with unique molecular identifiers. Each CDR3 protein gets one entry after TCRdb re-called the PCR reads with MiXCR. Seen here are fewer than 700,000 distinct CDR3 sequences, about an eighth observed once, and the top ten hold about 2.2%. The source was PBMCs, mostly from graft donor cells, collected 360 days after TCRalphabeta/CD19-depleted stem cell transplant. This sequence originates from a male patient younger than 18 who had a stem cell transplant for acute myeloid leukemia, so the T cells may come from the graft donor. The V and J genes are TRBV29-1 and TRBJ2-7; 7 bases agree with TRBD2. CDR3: CSVESVWGAGKGHEQYF. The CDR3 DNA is TGCAGCGTTGAGAGTGTATGGGGAGCGGGAAAGGGCCACGAGCAGTACTTC.